This T cell receptor beta chain was profiled in a study of blood T cell repertoires in COVID-19. Across the study: Some COVID-19 samples were acute and others convalescent; all came from the United States, Italy and Spain. Sources were T cells, B-cell-depleted T cells, or PBMCs; the material itself was cDNA or gDNA.

Authors' processing steps: Using reference gene primer amplification, nucleated cell counts were estimated. Assay: immunoSEQ multiplex PCR; the TCRdb copy retains only in-frame clones and omits some. The D gene and trimming were derived from the DNA, and the V and J assignments and clone size from that table. The sample holds approximately 94,000 clones, more than 80% seen once. There are 16 residues in the CDR3. J was trimmed by 4 bases and V by 4 bases; bases with no gene match: 7. CDR1 and CDR2 (germline): SGHRS, YFSETQ. Sequenced material: peripheral blood. The rearrangement joins TRBV5-1 to TRBJ2-2, with 10 bases matching TRBD2. The source is a human donor in a cohort sampled during active COVID-19. CDR3 sequence reads: CASSPAGGRSTGELFF. CDR3 sequence (DNA): TGCGCCAGCAGCCCAGCGGGGGGGCGGAGCACCGGGGAGCTGTTTTTT.